This TCR beta chain originates from a study of blood T cell repertoires in COVID-19. In the source study's methods: How many nucleated cells were present was estimated from reference gene primer amplification. TCRdb's table, derived via immunoSEQ multiplex PCR, lists solely in-frame clones and lacks some. From that table come the V and J calls and clone size; the DNA was used to work out D and trimming. The table has tens of thousands of clones, about 84% seen once; the top ten hold approximately 8.3%. The receptor comes from a man between 60 and 75 years old with acute or convalescent COVID-19. Material: peripheral blood.

The DNA for the CDR3 is TGTGCCAGCAGTCACTGGACATCCCAATCCGCTAACTATGGCTACACCTTC. Translating gives CASSHWTSQSANYGYTF. The V call is TRBV28, the J call TRBJ1-2, with D maybe TRBD1 (5 bases). CDR3 length: 17 amino acids. CDR1 MDHEN and CDR2 SYDVKM come from the germline V gene. With 5 bases removed from V and 0 bases from J, the gap between germline ends came to 19 bases.